This T cell receptor (beta chain) was retrieved from a study of PD-1 blockade in classical Hodgkin lymphoma. Across the study: Patients were dosed intravenously with nivolumab at 3 mg/kg every 2 weeks. The study, taken as a whole, reports: Differences between repertoires have undefined causes, possibly disease activity or prior therapy. Patients who initiated nivolumab within 1 year of ASCT were excluded. Significantly greater TCR diversity emerged by C4D1 in CD4+ cells but not CD8+ cells.

Assay: immunoSEQ multiplex PCR; the TCRdb copy retains only in-frame clones and omits some. The table includes around 93,000 clones, around 80% detected once. V lost 7 bases and J 4 bases, leaving 16 bases between the germline ends. Per the germline V gene, CDR1 is MDHEN and CDR2 is SYDVKM. The CDR3 is made up of 14 amino acids. As regards this clone: What it recognizes is unknown.

Time point specified: cycle 4 day 1 (C4D1), after five to seven weeks of nivolumab. After autologous stem cell transplantation all patients relapsed, and prior brentuximab vedotin exposure differed between cohorts. The chain joins TRBV28 to TRBJ1-2; weak D call: TRBD1 (6 bases). This receptor was obtained from a human donor with classical Hodgkin lymphoma. The specimen was peripheral blood mononuclear cells (PBMCs), collected before the fourth cycle of nivolumab. CDR3 DNA: TGTGCCAGCAAGGGGGGGGCGTTACTCTATGGCTACACCTTC. Its protein is CASKGGALLYGYTF.